This paragraph covers one T cell receptor (beta chain) sequence. Its antigen is undetermined. The donors were part of the approximately 120-subject validation cohort, which stood apart from the approximately 670-subject first cohort. The data are from a study of cytomegalovirus exposure and HLA in healthy donors. Sequenced by immunoSEQ multiplex PCR; TCRdb stores in-frame clones only, minus some. This sample has about 66,000 clones, with roughly 96% found just once. Study-wide results and limits: With high specificity and sensitivity, the classifier reportedly diagnosed cytomegalovirus status. Investigators reported over 150 TCR beta chains as tied to cytomegalovirus. Some public TCRs appeared in many individuals, while most sequences were rare.

CDR1 is SQVTM and CDR2 is ANQGSEA in the germline V gene. The CDR3 runs 15 residues. Trimming removed 6 bases from V and 2 bases from J, with 17 bases in between. This chain links TRBV29-1 with TRBJ1-5, with D perhaps TRBD1 (5 bases). The TCR was taken from a man aged 18 to 29 in good health and CMV-seronegative. The sequenced sample consisted of PBMCs. This CDR3 is CSVAWGVGGNQPQHF. The CDR3 DNA follows: TGCAGCGTCGCCTGGGGGGTCGGCGGCAATCAGCCCCAGCATTTT.